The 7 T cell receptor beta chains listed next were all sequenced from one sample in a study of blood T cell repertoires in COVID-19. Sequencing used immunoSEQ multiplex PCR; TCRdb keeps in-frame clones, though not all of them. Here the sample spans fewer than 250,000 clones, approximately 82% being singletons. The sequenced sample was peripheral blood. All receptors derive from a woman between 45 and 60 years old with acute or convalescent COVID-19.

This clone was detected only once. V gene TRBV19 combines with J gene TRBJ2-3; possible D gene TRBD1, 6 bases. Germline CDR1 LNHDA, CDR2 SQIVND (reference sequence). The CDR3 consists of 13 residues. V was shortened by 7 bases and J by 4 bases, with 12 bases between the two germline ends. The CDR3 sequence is CASTTGIADTQYF. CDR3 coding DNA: TGTGCCAGTACTACAGGGATTGCAGATACGCAGTATTTT.

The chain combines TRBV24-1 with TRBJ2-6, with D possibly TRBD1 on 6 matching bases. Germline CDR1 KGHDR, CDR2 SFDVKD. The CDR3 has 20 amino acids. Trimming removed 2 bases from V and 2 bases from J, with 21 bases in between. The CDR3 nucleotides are TGTGCCACCAGTGATTCCGGAGACAGGACCGCCCCGGCTGGGGCCAACGTCCTGACTTTC. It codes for CATSDSGDRTAPAGANVLTF.

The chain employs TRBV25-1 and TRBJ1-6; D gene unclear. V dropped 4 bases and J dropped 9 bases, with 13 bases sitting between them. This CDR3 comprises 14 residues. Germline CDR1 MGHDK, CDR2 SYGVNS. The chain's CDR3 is CASSGTAGGSPLHF. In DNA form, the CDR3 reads TGTGCCAGCAGTGGGACTGCGGGAGGTTCACCCCTCCACTTT.

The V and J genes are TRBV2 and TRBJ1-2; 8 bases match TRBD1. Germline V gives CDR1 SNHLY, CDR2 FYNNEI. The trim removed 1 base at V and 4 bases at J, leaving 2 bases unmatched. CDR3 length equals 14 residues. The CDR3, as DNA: TGTGCCAGCAGTGAAGGGACAGGGCTCTATGGCTACACCTTC. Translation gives CASSEGTGLYGYTF.

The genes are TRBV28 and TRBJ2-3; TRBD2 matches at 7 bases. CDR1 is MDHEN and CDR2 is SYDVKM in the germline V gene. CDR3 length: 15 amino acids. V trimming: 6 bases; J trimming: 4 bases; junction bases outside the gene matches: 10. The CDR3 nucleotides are TGTGCCAGCAGCCCGGGGGGATCCGGCTCAGATACGCAGTATTTT. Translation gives CASSPGGSGSDTQYF.

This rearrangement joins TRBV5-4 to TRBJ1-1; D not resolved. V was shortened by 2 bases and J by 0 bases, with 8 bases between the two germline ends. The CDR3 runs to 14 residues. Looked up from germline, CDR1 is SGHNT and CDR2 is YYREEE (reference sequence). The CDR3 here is CASSFVPMNTEAFF. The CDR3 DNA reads TGTGCCAGCAGCTTTGTCCCCATGAACACTGAAGCTTTCTTT. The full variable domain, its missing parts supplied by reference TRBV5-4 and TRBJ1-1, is ETGVTQSPTHLIKTRGQQVTLRCSSQSGHNTVSWYQQALGQGPQFIFQYYREEENGRGNFPPRFSGLQFPNYSSELNVNALELDDSALYLCASSFVPMNTEAFFGQGTRLTVV.

This CDR3 is CASSHHTSGRRDTQYF. CDR3 DNA: TGTGCCAGCAGCCACCATACTAGCGGGAGGCGGGATACGCAGTATTTT. The genes are TRBV14 and TRBJ2-3; TRBD2 agrees at 12 bases. This CDR3 spans 16 amino acids. Germline trimming cut 3 bases from V and 6 bases from J; bases unmatched to any gene: 7. Germline V gene data show CDR1 as SGHDN and CDR2 as FVKESK.